This T cell receptor beta chain was sequenced for a study of blood T cell repertoires in COVID-19. Whole-study context: Specimens from acute and convalescent COVID-19 originated in the United States, Italy and Spain.

Germline trimming cut 0 bases from V and 6 bases from J; bases unmatched to any gene: 5. From germline, CDR1 is SQVTM and CDR2 ANQGSEA. The CDR3 consists of 15 residues. Sequencing was performed with immunoSEQ multiplex PCR; in TCRdb, only in-frame clones are kept and a portion is missing. The sample lists under 70,000 clones, around nine tenths seen once, with 16% in the top ten. This rearrangement joins TRBV29-1 to TRBJ2-2; the match to TRBD1 covers 9 bases. Sequenced input: peripheral blood. This clonotype was sampled from an elderly man with acute or convalescent COVID-19. The CDR3 region is CSVEEIQGASGELFF. CDR3 DNA sequence: TGCAGCGTTGAAGAAATACAGGGGGCGTCCGGGGAGCTGTTTTTT.